This TCR beta chain was identified during a study of beta chain features in type 1 diabetes. Study information: Similarity in age, gender and cell yields was seen between patients and healthy donors.

This clone was observed many times. Its antigen remains unidentified. The ends lost 6 bases at V and 8 bases at J; junction bases unmatched: 9. The V gene's germline CDR1 is LNHNV and CDR2 YYDKDF (reference sequence). This CDR3 has 14 residues. Every bit of the isolated RNA underwent reverse transcription, so sequencing read expressed TCRB transcripts. Profiled with immunoSEQ multiplex PCR; TCRdb holds only in-frame clones, not every one. Of 250,000 to 350,000 clones listed, approximately 15% are singletons. Study-level results: Patients and controls would be equally affected if PCR favored shorter templates.

The specimen sequenced was central memory CD4+ T cells from blood. The receptor comes from a man aged 25-45 years in good health. The chain links TRBV15 to TRBJ2-1; TRBD2 aligns across 8 bases. CDR3: CATRVGGAVDEQFF. The CDR3 DNA reads as TGTGCCACCAGGGTCGGGGGGGCAGTGGATGAGCAGTTCTTC.